A single sample gave rise to the 9 T cell receptor beta chains below, sequenced in a study of cytomegalovirus exposure and HLA in healthy donors. The PCR had 60 Vbeta and 13 Jbeta primers. Profiling relied on immunoSEQ multiplex PCR, and the TCRdb table lists in-frame clones only, not all of them. The sample has about 130,000 clones, just over 70% seen once; the top ten hold roughly 2.7%. The specimen was PBMCs. These receptors were obtained from a woman aged 60-75 years in good health and CMV-seropositive.

V gene TRBV9 combines with J gene TRBJ2-1, with 8 nucleotides matching TRBD2. Germline V gene lookup returns CDR1 SGDLS and CDR2 YYNGEE. The length of the CDR3 is 15 residues. The V gene end was trimmed by 6 bases and the J gene end by 5 bases; junction bases not matched to a gene: 10. The CDR3 sequence is CASKKSGGGDNEQFF. The CDR3, as DNA: TGTGCCAGCAAAAAGAGCGGGGGCGGCGACAATGAGCAGTTCTTC.

The chain couples TRBV5-6 to TRBJ1-1, with TRBD1 matching over 8 bases. This CDR3 region has 18 residues. The germline V gene encodes CDR1 SGHDT and CDR2 YYEEEE. Trimming cost V 5 bases and J 0 bases; bases outside gene matches: 15. CDR3 nucleotides: TGTGCCAGCAGAGACAGGGGAAATTACGATGGGCTGAACACTGAAGCTTTCTTT. Its protein is CASRDRGNYDGLNTEAFF.

The chain links TRBV9 to TRBJ1-1; D not certain. From germline, CDR1 is SGDLS and CDR2 YYNGEE. CDR3 length: 12 residues. V was pared by 2 bases and J by 3 bases, with 5 bases between. In DNA, the CDR3 is TGTGCCAGCAGCGTGCGGGACACTGAAGCTTTCTTT. It is translated as CASSVRDTEAFF.

The genes are TRBV5-1 and TRBJ2-7, with D perhaps TRBD1 (5 bases). With 4 bases removed from V and 3 bases from J, the gap between germline ends came to 14 bases. CDR3 length equals 14 residues. Germline CDR1 and CDR2: SGHRS and YFSETQ. The CDR3: CASSLGHESYEQYF. CDR3 in DNA: TGCGCCAGCAGCCTCGGACACGAAAGCTACGAGCAGTACTTC. Full variable domain (remainder filled in from reference TRBV5-1 and TRBJ2-7): KAGVTQTPRYLIKTRGQQVTLSCSPISGHRSVSWYQQTPGQGLQFLFEYFSETQRNKGNFPGRFSGRQFSNSRSEMNVSTLELGDSALYLCASSLGHESYEQYFGPGTRLTVT.

J is TRBJ1-1 and V is TRBV11-2; D may be TRBD1 (5 bases). Trimming took off 5 bases at V and 1 base at J, with 17 bases between the two ends. CDR3 length: 16 residues. CDR1 is SGHAT, CDR2 FQNNGV, per germline. This chain's CDR3 is CASSHLPGRSNTEAFF. In DNA form, the CDR3 reads TGTGCCAGCAGCCATCTACCAGGGCGATCGAACACTGAAGCTTTCTTT.

This clone was observed a handful of times. V and J are TRBV15 and TRBJ2-5; D remains unclear. CDR3 length equals 14 residues. V was pared by 0 bases and J by 3 bases, with 8 bases between. Germline V lookup: CDR1 LNHNV, CDR2 YYDKDF (reference sequence). CDR3 nucleotides: TGTGCCACCAGCAGAGAGGCCCGCAAAGAGACCCAGTACTTC. It specifies CATSREARKETQYF. Drawing the rest from reference TRBV15 and TRBJ2-5, the complete variable domain is DAMVIQNPRYQVTQFGKPVTLSCSQTLNHNVMYWYQQKSSQAPKLLFHYYDKDFNNEADTPDNFQSRRPNTSFCFLDIRSPGLGDTAMYLCATSREARKETQYFGPGTRLLVL.

The chain recombines TRBV19 with TRBJ2-3, with 7 positions matching TRBD1. The ends lost 4 bases at V and 3 bases at J; junction bases unmatched: 10. This CDR3 comprises 16 residues. CDR1 LNHDA and CDR2 SQIVND come from the germline V gene (reference sequence). As DNA, the CDR3 is TGTGCCAGTAGTACCCTAGGACAGGACTTAACAGATACGCAGTATTTT. Translated: CASSTLGQDLTDTQYF.

This clone was seen just once. The chain uses TRBV7-2 and TRBJ2-7, with TRBD2 matching over 8 bases. Germline V gene data show CDR1 as SGHTA and CDR2 as FQGNSA. CDR3 size: 15 residues. J gave up 6 bases and V 3 bases, and 10 bases lay outside the gene matches. The CDR3 DNA follows: TGTGCCAGCAGCTTGGGCGGGGGGCCGAGCCCCGAGCAGTACTTC. Translating gives CASSLGGGPSPEQYF.

The chain recombines TRBV18 with TRBJ1-2; a possible D gene is TRBD1 (6 bases). CDR3 length: 16 residues. Germline CDR1 is KGHSH and CDR2 is LQKENI. V was cut by 6 bases and J by 1 base, with 18 bases left in between. The CDR3 sequence is CASSRAGTSVNYGYTF. The CDR3 DNA reads as TGTGCCAGCTCCCGGGCCGGGACATCTGTTAACTATGGCTACACCTTC.